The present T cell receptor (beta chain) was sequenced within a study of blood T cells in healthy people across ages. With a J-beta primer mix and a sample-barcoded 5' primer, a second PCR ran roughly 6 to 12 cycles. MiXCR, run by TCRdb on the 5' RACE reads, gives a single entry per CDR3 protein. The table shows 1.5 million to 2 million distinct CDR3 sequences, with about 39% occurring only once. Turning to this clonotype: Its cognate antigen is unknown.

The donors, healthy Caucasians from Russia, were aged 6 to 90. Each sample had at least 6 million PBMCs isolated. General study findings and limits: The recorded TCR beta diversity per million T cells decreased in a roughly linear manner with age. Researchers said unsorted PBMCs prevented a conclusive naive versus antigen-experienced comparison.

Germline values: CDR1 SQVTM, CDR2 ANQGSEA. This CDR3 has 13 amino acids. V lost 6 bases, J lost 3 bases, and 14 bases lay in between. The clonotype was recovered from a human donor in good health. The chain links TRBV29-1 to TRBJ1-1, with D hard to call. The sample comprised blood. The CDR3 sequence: CSVMYARDTEAFF. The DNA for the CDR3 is TGCAGCGTAATGTACGCTCGGGACACTGAAGCTTTCTTT.